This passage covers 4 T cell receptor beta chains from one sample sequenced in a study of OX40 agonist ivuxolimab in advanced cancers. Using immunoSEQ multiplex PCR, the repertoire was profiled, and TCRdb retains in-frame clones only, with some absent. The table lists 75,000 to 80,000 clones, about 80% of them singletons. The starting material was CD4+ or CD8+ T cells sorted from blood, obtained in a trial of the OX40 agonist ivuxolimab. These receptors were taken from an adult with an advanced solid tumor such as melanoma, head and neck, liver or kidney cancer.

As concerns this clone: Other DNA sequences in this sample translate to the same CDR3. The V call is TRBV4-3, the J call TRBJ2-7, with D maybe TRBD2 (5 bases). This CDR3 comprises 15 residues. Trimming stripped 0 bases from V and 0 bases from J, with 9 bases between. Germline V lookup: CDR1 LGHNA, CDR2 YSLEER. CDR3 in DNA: TGCGCCAGCAGCCAAGATAGAGGGCTCTCCTACGAGCAGTACTTC. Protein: CASSQDRGLSYEQYF.

This CDR3 is CASSLTQYQETQYF. CDR3 DNA sequence: TGTGCCAGCAGCTTGACGCAGTACCAAGAGACCCAGTACTTC. This chain uses TRBV5-6 with TRBJ2-5; D is unclear. Germline assignment: CDR1 SGHDT and CDR2 YYEEEE. V lost 1 base, J lost 0 bases, and 7 bases lay in between. CDR3 length: 14 amino acids.

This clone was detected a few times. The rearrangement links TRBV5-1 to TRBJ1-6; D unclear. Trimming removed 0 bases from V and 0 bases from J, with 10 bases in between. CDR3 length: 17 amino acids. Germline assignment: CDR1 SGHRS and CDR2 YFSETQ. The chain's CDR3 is CASSLADGSSYNSPLHF. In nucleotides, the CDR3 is TGCGCCAGCAGCTTGGCCGACGGGAGCTCCTATAATTCACCCCTCCACTTT. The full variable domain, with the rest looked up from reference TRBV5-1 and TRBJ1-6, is KAGVTQTPRYLIKTRGQQVTLSCSPISGHRSVSWYQQTPGQGLQFLFEYFSETQRNKGNFPGRFSGRQFSNSRSEMNVSTLELGDSALYLCASSLADGSSYNSPLHFGNGTRLTVT.

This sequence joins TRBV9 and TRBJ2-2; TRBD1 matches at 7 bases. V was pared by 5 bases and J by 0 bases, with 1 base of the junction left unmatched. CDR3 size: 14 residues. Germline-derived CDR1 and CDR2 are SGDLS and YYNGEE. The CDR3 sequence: CASRGQTNTGELFF. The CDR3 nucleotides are TGTGCCAGCAGGGGACAGACGAACACCGGGGAGCTGTTTTTT.